The T cell receptor (beta chain) under discussion was sequenced for a study of cytotoxic CD8 clonotypes in ibrutinib-treated CLL. Study observations and caveats: The study sampled sustained-remission and progressing patients at different times. Under treatment, the uncommon public clonotypes either contracted or remained stable.

Points on this clone: What it recognizes is unknown.

V lost 4 bases and J lost 4, with 12 bases in between. This CDR3 comprises 14 residues. Germline values: CDR1 SGHDT, CDR2 YYEEEE. Clones were sequenced by immunoSEQ multiplex PCR, and TCRdb holds only the in-frame ones, with some missing. The sample holds about 130,000 clones, roughly 85% seen once. This TCR was sampled from a human donor with chronic lymphocytic leukemia. The sequencing here drew on PBMCs, taken after 24 months of ibrutinib treatment. The chain has TRBV5-6 and TRBJ1-5; possible D gene TRBD1, 5 bases. The chain's CDR3 is CASSQQAGNQPQHF. CDR3 coding DNA: TGTGCCAGCAGCCAACAGGCGGGGAATCAGCCCCAGCATTTT.